A single T cell receptor (beta chain) is shown here with its context. V lost 3 bases and J lost 3; bases outside the gene matches: 10. Germline CDR1 MDHEN, CDR2 SYDVKM. The CDR3 spans 16 residues. The sample originates from a study of T cells in Graves' hyperthyroidism and ophthalmopathy. TCR beta CDR3 region amplification was performed from RNA transcripts. Using the HTBI primer set, a first-round RT-PCR was run on the TCR CDR3. TCRdb fed the multiplex PCR reads into MiXCR, producing one record per CDR3 protein. Among 800,000 or so distinct CDR3 sequences, about two fifths were seen once, and the ten largest hold 7.5% to 9.5%.

The chain couples TRBV28 to TRBJ2-5, with TRBD2 matching 7 bases. The sample was blood. The TCR sequence derives from a man aged 18 to 30 with Graves' hyperthyroidism. CDR3 protein: CASSFGRGLAEETQYF. CDR3 bases: TGTGCCAGCAGTTTTGGGAGGGGCCTAGCGGAAGAGACCCAGTACTTC.